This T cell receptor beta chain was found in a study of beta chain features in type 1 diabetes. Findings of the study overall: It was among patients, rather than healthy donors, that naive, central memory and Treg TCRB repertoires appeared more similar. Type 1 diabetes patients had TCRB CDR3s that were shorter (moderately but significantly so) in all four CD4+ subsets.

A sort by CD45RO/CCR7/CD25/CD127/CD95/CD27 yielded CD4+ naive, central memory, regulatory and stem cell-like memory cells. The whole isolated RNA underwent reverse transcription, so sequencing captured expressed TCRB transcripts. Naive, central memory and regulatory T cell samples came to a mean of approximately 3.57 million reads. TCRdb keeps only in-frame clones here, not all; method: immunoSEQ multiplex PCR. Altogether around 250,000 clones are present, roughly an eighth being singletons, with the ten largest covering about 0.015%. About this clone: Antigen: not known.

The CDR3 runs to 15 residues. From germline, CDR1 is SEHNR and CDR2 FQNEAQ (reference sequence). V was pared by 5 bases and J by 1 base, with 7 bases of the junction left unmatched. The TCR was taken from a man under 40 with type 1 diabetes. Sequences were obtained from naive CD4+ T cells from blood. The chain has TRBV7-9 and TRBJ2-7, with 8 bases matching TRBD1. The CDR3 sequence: CASSTRTGTSYEQYF. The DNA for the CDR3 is TGTGCCAGCAGCACAAGGACAGGGACTTCCTACGAGCAGTACTTC.